What follows is one TCR beta chain and its context. The data stem from a study of cytomegalovirus exposure and HLA in healthy donors. Germline V CDR1 and CDR2: LGHNA, YSLEER. The CDR3 has 13 residues. J lost 11 bases, V lost 1 base, and 7 bases had no gene match. Researchers ran the PCR with 60 Vbeta and 13 Jbeta primers. Some clones are missing from TCRdb's copy, which holds only in-frame ones; the method was immunoSEQ multiplex PCR. The sample has roughly 180,000 clones, approximately 78% seen once; the top ten hold about 0.77%. The sequenced sample was PBMCs. This TCR came from a woman aged 18-35 years in good health and CMV-seronegative. The V call is TRBV4-3, the J call TRBJ2-5; TRBD2 aligns across 7 bases. The CDR3 DNA reads TGCGCCAGCAGCCAAGGACTAGCTGGGGAGCAGTACTTC. It codes for CASSQGLAGEQYF.